This TCR beta chain originates from a study of T cells in Graves' hyperthyroidism and ophthalmopathy. Study-level findings and limits: Model predictions of ophthalmopathy came a median roughly 6.4 months before onset. Most clonotypes expanded in thyroid above 0.001 were likewise present in blood.

In its sample, this clonotype was seen many times. The antigen is undetermined. The germline V and J ends were trimmed by 2 bases and 4 bases, with 14 bases remaining between them. The germline gives CDR1 SNHLY, CDR2 FYNNEI. This CDR3 region has 15 residues. The source material, RNA transcripts, was used to amplify TCR beta CDR3 regions. The study used the HTBI primer set for a first-round RT-PCR of the TCR CDR3. TCRdb re-called the multiplex PCR reads with MiXCR, one entry per CDR3 protein. Seen here are 750,000 to 950,000 distinct CDR3 sequences, approximately 40% observed once, and the top ten hold around 9.3%.

The sequence was obtained from a man between 18 and 35 years old with Graves' hyperthyroidism. Sequenced sample: blood. The chain employs TRBV2 and TRBJ1-2; no definite D call. The CDR3 loop reads CASSERRGSPYGYTF. DNA for the CDR3: TGTGCCAGCAGTGAAAGGAGAGGCAGCCCCTATGGCTACACCTTC.